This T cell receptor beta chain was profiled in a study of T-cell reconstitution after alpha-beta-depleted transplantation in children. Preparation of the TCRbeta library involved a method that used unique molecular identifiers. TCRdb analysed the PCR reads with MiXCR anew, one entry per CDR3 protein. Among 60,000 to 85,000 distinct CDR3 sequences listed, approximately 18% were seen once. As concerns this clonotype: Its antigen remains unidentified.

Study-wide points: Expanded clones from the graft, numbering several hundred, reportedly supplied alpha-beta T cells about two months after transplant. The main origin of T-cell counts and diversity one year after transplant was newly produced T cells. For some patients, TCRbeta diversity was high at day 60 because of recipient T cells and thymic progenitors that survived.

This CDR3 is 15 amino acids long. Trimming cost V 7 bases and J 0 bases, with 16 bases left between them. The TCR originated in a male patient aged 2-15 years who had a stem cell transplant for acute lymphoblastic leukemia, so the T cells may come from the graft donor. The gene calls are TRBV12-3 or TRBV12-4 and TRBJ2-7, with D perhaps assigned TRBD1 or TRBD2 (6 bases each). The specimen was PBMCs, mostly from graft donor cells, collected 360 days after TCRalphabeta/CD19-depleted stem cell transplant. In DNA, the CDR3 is TGTGCCAGCAACGGGGGCAGCCGAAGCTCCTACGAGCAGTACTTC. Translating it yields CASNGGSRSSYEQYF.